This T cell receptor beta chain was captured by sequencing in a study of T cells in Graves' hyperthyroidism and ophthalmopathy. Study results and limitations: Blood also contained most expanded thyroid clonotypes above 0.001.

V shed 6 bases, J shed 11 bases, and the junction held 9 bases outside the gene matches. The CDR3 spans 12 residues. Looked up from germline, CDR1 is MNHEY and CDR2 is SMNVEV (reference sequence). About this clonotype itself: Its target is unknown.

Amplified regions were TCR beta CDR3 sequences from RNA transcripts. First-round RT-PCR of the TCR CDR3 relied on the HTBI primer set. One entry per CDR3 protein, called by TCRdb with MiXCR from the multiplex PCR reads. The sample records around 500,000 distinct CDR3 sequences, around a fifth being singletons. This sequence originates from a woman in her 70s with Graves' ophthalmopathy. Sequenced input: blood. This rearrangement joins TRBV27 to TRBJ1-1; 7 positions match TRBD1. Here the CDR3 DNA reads TGTGCCAGCAGAGCGACAGGGTCTCGGGCTTTCTTT. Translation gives CASRATGSRAFF.